This T cell receptor beta chain derives from a study of identical twins' blood T cells. TCRdb re-called the 5' RACE reads with MiXCR, one entry per CDR3 protein. The table lists roughly 380,000 distinct CDR3 sequences, roughly 27% of them singletons. This clonotype was found a few times. The source of this sequence is a woman aged 18 to 49 in good health. The sequenced sample consisted of PBMCs.

CDR3 bases: TGTGCCAGCAGTGAGGGGCATCAGCCCCAGCATTTT. Its protein product is CASSEGHQPQHF. V usage is TRBV6-5 and J usage is TRBJ1-5; maybe TRBD1 (5 bases). The ends were cut back, 5 bases at V and 5 bases at J, with 7 bases in the middle. Germline-derived CDR1 and CDR2 are MNHEY and SVGAGI. The CDR3 totals 12 residues.